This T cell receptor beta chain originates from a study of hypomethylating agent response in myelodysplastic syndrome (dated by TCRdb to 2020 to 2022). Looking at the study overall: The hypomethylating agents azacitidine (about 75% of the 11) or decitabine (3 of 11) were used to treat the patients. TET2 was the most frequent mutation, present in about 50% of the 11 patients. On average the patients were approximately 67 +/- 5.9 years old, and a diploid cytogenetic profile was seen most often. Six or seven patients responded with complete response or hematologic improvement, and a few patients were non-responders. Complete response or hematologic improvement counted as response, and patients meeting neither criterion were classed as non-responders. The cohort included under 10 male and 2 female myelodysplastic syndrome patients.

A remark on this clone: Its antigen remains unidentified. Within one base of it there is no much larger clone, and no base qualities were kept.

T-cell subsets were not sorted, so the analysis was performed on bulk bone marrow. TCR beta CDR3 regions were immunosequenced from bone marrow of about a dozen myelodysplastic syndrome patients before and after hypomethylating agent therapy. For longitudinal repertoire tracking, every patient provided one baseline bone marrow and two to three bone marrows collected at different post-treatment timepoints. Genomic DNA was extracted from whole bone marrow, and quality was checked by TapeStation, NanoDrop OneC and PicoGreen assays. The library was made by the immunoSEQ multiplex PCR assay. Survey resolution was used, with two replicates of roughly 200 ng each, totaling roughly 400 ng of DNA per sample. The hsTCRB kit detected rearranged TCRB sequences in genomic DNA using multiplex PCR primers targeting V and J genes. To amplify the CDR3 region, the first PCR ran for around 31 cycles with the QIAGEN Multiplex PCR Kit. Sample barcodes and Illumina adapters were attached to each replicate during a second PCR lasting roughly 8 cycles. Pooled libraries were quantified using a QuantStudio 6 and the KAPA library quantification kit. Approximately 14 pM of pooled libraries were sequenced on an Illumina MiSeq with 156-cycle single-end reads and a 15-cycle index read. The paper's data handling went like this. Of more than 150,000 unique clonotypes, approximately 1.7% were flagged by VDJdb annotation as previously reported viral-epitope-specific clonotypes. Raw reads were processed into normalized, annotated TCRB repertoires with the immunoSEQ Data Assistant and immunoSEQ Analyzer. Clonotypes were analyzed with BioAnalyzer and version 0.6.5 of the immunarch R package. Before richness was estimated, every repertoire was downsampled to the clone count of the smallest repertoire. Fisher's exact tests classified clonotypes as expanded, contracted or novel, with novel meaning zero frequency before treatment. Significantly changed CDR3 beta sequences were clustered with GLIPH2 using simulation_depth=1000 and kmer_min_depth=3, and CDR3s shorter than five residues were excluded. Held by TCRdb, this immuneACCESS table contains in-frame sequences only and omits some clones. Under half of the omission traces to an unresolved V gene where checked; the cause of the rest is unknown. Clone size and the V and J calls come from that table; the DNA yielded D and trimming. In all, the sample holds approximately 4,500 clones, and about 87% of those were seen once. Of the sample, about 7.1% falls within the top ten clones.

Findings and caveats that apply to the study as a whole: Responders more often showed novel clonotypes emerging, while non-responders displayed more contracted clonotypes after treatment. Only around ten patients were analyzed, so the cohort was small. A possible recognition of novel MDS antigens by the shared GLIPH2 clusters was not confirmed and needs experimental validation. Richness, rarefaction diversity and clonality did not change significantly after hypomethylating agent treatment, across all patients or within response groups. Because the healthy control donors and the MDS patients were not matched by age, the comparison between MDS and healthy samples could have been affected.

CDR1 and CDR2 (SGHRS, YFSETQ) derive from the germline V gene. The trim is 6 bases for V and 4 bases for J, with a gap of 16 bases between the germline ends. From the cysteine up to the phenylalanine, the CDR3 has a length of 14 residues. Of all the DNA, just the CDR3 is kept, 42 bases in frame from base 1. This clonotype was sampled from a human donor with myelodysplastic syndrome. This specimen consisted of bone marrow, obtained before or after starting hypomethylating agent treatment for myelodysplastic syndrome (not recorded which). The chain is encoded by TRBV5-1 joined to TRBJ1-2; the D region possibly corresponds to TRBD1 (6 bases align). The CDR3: CASTTIQGSYGYTF. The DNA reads TGCGCCAGCACCACGATCCAGGGGAGCTATGGCTACACCTTC.